One and the same sample provided the 13 T cell receptor beta chains below, sequenced in a study of T cell responses to AZD1222 COVID-19 vaccine. Profiled with immunoSEQ multiplex PCR; TCRdb holds only in-frame clones, not every one. This table has 97,000 or so clones, roughly nine tenths appearing once. Here the sequenced sample was peripheral blood, taken on day 0 of AZD1222 vaccination. These receptors all stem from an adult in good health.

This clone was found once. This sequence joins TRBV7-3 and TRBJ1-2, with D uncertain. This CDR3 is built from 11 residues. Germline CDR1 SGHTA, CDR2 FQGTGA. V lost 2 bases, J lost 6 bases, and 4 bases lay in between. This CDR3 reads CASSLSDGYTF. The CDR3, as DNA: TGTGCCAGCAGCTTATCCGATGGCTACACCTTC. The complete variable domain, with remaining parts taken from reference TRBV7-3 and TRBJ1-2, reads GAGVSQTPSNKVTEKGKYVELRCDPISGHTALYWYRQSLGQGPEFLIYFQGTGAADDSGLPNDRFFAVRPEGSVSTLKIQRTERGDSAVYLCASSLSDGYTFGSGTRLTVV.

This clone was picked up one time. The chain couples TRBV2 to TRBJ2-7, with a weak D call TRBD1 (6 bases). In germline, CDR1 is SNHLY, CDR2 FYNNEI. The CDR3 extends over 15 amino acids. The ends were cut back, 7 bases at V and 3 bases at J, with 19 bases in the middle. In DNA, the CDR3 is TGTGCCAGCAAAAAAGAGGGGGTATCCTTCTACGAGCAGTACTTC. Its protein product is CASKKEGVSFYEQYF.

V gene TRBV5-1 combines with J gene TRBJ2-7, with D hard to call. The CDR3 spans 13 residues. The germline V gene encodes CDR1 SGHRS and CDR2 YFSETQ. V was trimmed by 0 bases and J by 2 bases, leaving 6 bases between them. In DNA form, the CDR3 reads TGCGCCAGCAGCTTGGAAGGACCCTACGAGCAGTACTTC. It is translated as CASSLEGPYEQYF.

J is TRBJ2-7 and V is TRBV4-2, with TRBD2 matching 8 bases. The CDR3 is 17 amino acids. Germline V gene lookup returns CDR1 LGHNA and CDR2 YNFKEQ. Losses at the gene ends were 4 bases for V and 3 bases for J; bases not matched to a gene: 14. The CDR3 bases are TGTGCCAGCAGCCTCCTTGGGGGGAGCGGGGGTTACTACGAGCAGTACTTC. Its translation: CASSLLGGSGGYYEQYF.

This chain connects TRBV5-1 to TRBJ2-1; tentatively, D is TRBD1 (6 bases). CDR1 is SGHRS and CDR2 is YFSETQ in the germline V gene. V was clipped by 4 bases and J by 6 bases, with 11 bases between them. The CDR3 sequence is 13 residues long. DNA of the CDR3: TGCGCCAGCAGCCTCGGACAGACCAATGAGCAGTTCTTC. Protein sequence: CASSLGQTNEQFF.

V and J are TRBV19 and TRBJ2-7; perhaps TRBD2 as D (5 bases). V was clipped by 6 bases and J by 2 bases, with 20 bases between them. Per germline, CDR1 LNHDA and CDR2 SQIVND (reference sequence). The CDR3 totals 16 residues. CDR3 in amino acids: CASSPSVDGKPYEQYF. The CDR3 nucleotides read TGTGCCAGTAGCCCTTCGGTAGACGGGAAGCCCTACGAGCAGTACTTC.

The CDR3 coding sequence is TGTGCCAGCAGCGTAGCTGGTTTTCGCGGGAGGGGAGACAACAATGAGCAGTTCTTC. This encodes CASSVAGFRGRGDNNEQFF. The chain joins TRBV9 to TRBJ2-1, with TRBD2 identical over 9 bases. This CDR3 region has 19 residues. Germline CDR1 SGDLS, CDR2 YYNGEE. J lost 5 bases, V lost 0 bases, and 15 bases had no gene match.

In regard to this clone: The sample contains more than one DNA sequence encoding this CDR3. The V call is TRBV3-1 (or the pseudogene TRBV3-2), the J call TRBJ2-1, with a possible D match to TRBD2 (6 bases). There are 14 residues in the CDR3. Germline V gene lookup returns CDR1 LGHDT and CDR2 YNNKEL (reference sequence). The V gene lost 4 bases and the J gene lost 1 base, with 8 bases spanning the gap. This CDR3 is CASSPRGSYNEQFF. CDR3 bases: TGTGCCAGCAGCCCGCGGGGTTCCTACAATGAGCAGTTCTTC.

In its sample, this clone was seen once. V usage is TRBV5-5 and J usage is TRBJ2-5, with D perhaps TRBD1 or TRBD2 (5 bases each). Trimming stripped 4 bases from V and 2 bases from J, with 12 bases between. Per the germline V gene, CDR1 is SGHKS and CDR2 is YYEKEE (reference sequence). The CDR3 sequence is 14 residues long. The CDR3 sequence is CASSPRDHQETQYF. Here the CDR3 DNA reads TGTGCCAGCAGCCCCAGGGACCATCAAGAGACCCAGTACTTC.

V usage is TRBV27 and J usage is TRBJ1-1; D is uncertain. The V gene's germline CDR1 is MNHEY and CDR2 SMNVEV (reference sequence). This CDR3 is built from 13 residues. The V and J ends lost 6 bases and 1 base respectively, with 9 bases between them. The CDR3 loop reads CASRDTENTEAFF. The CDR3 DNA follows: TGTGCCAGCAGAGATACAGAGAACACTGAAGCTTTCTTT.

This clone has a count of ten or more. The chain links TRBV7-9 to TRBJ2-2; the D gene is possibly TRBD2 (6 bases). The germline V and J ends were trimmed by 5 bases and 4 bases, with 14 bases remaining between them. CDR1 SEHNR and CDR2 FQNEAQ come from the germline V gene (reference sequence). The CDR3 is 15 residues long. The CDR3 DNA reads TGTGCCAGCAGCACTGGAAGGGACTTCACCGGGGAGCTGTTTTTT. Amino acids: CASSTGRDFTGELFF.

V and J are TRBV4-3 and TRBJ2-1; unclear D gene. Trimming pared 4 bases from V and 7 bases from J, leaving 17 bases between. CDR1 is LGHNA, CDR2 YSLEER, per germline. The length of the CDR3 is 15 residues. The CDR3 protein is CASSLGLRNGNEQFF. The DNA of the CDR3 is TGCGCCAGCAGCCTCGGGTTGAGAAACGGTAATGAGCAGTTCTTC.

Only a few counts were recorded for this clone. The chain has TRBV15 and TRBJ1-1; TRBD1 matches 7 bases. The germline gives CDR1 LNHNV, CDR2 YYDKDF (reference sequence). J lost 0 bases, V lost 4 bases, and 8 bases had no gene match. The CDR3 loop spans 16 amino acids. CDR3 loop: CATSTLQGSMNTEAFF. The DNA of the CDR3 is TGTGCCACCAGCACCCTACAGGGGTCGATGAACACTGAAGCTTTCTTT. Full variable domain (outside the CDR3, taken from reference TRBV15 and TRBJ1-1): DAMVIQNPRYQVTQFGKPVTLSCSQTLNHNVMYWYQQKSSQAPKLLFHYYDKDFNNEADTPDNFQSRRPNTSFCFLDIRSPGLGDTAMYLCATSTLQGSMNTEAFFGQGTRLTVV.